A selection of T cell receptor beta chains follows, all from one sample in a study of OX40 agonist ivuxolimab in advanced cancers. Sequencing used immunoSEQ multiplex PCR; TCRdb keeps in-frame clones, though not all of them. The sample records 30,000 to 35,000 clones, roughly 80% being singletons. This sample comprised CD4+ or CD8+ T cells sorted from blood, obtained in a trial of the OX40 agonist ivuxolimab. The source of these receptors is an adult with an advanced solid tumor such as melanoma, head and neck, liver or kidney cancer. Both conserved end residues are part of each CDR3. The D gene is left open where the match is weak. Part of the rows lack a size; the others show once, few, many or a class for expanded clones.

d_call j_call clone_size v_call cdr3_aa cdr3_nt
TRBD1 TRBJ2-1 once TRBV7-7 CASSSNRGLVNEQFF TGTGCCAGCAGCTCAAACAGGGGGCTGGTCAATGAGCAGTTCTTC
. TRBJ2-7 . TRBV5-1 CASSLEARPESEQYF TGCGCCAGCAGCTTGGAGGCCCGACCTGAATCCGAGCAGTACTTC
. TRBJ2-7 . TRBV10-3 CAISPVGGTHDYEQYF TGTGCCATCAGTCCAGTGGGAGGGACACACGACTACGAGCAGTACTTC
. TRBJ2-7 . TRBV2 CASSERPYEQYF TGTGCCAGCAGTGAACGGCCCTATGAGCAGTACTTC
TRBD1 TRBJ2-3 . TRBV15 CATSIQQGAPQYF TGTGCCACCAGCATCCAACAGGGGGCCCCCCAGTATTTT
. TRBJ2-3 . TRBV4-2 CASSQVLGNTQYF TGTGCCAGCAGCCAAGTTCTCGGAAATACGCAGTATTTT
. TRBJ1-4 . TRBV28 CASRTVGQYEKLFF TGTGCCAGCAGGACAGTCGGACAGTATGAAAAACTGTTTTTT
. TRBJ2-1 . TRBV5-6 CASSLSSGSSYNEQFF TGTGCCAGCAGCTTATCCTCAGGGAGCTCCTACAATGAGCAGTTCTTC
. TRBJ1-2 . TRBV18 CASSPSGNYGYTF TGTGCCAGCTCACCATCCGGTAACTATGGCTACACCTTC
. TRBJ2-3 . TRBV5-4 CASSLWTASTDTQYF TGTGCCAGCAGCTTGTGGACAGCTAGCACAGATACGCAGTATTTT
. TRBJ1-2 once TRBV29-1 CSAGTNYGYTF TGCAGCGCAGGGACTAACTATGGCTACACCTTC
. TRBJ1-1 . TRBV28 CASSLENEAFF TGTGCCAGCAGCCTCGAAAATGAAGCTTTCTTT
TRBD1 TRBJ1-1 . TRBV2 CASRGTGVATEAFF TGTGCCAGCAGGGGGACAGGGGTGGCCACTGAAGCTTTCTTT
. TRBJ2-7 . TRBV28 CASSLPQGSYEQYF TGTGCCAGCAGTCTCCCTCAGGGATCTTACGAGCAGTACTTC
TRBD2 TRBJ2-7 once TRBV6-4 CASSDSWRGEVGEQYF TGTGCCAGCAGTGACTCTTGGCGGGGGGAAGTTGGTGAGCAGTACTTC
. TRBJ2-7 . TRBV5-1 CASSSLGTTLSEQYF TGCGCCAGCAGCTCTCTGGGGACCACCCTGTCCGAGCAGTACTTC
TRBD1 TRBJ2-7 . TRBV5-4 CASSHGSVTGGMAYEQYF TGTGCCAGCAGCCACGGATCAGTTACAGGGGGCATGGCCTACGAGCAGTACTTC